Shown below are 12 T cell receptor beta chains from a single sample sequenced in a study of blood T cell repertoires in COVID-19. The data were produced by immunoSEQ multiplex PCR, yet TCRdb's version contains in-frame clones alone and is incomplete. The sample carries fewer than 200,000 clones, 79% recorded once. The sample comprised PBMCs or T cells enriched from blood (not recorded which). The receptors originated from a woman aged 65 to 85 in a cohort exposed to, infected with or recovered from COVID-19 (not recorded which).

This chain joins TRBV28 and TRBJ1-4; 7 nucleotides align to TRBD1. V shed 8 bases and J 3 bases; nucleotides not matched to a gene: 3. Germline-derived CDR1 and CDR2 are MDHEN and SYDVKM. The CDR3 consists of 13 residues. The chain's CDR3 is CASAGTANEKLFF. The CDR3 DNA sequence: TGTGCCAGCGCCGGGACAGCTAATGAAAAACTGTTTTTT.

V gene TRBV2 combines with J gene TRBJ1-1, with 12 bases lining up with TRBD1. The V gene end was trimmed by 8 bases and the J gene end by 5 bases; junction bases not matched to a gene: 6. Germline CDR1 reads SNHLY; CDR2 reads FYNNEI. The CDR3 consists of 14 residues. The CDR3 reads CASGGQGARTEAFF. The CDR3, as DNA: TGTGCCAGCGGGGGACAGGGGGCCCGAACTGAAGCTTTCTTT.

CDR3 sequence: CASSLVEGADGYTF. The CDR3 DNA reads as TGCGCCAGCAGCTTGGTGGAGGGGGCGGATGGCTACACCTTC. The V call is TRBV5-1, the J call TRBJ1-2, with TRBD1 identical over 7 bases. Germline V gives CDR1 SGHRS, CDR2 YFSETQ. The V gene end was trimmed by 0 bases and the J gene end by 6 bases; junction bases not matched to a gene: 5. This CDR3 region has 14 residues.

This clone was found once. The V and J genes are TRBV7-9 and TRBJ2-7, with a tentative D call TRBD1 (5 bases). Germline CDR1 SEHNR, CDR2 FQNEAQ (reference sequence). There are 13 residues in the CDR3. Trimming took off 4 bases at V and 6 bases at J, with 13 bases between the two ends. Written as DNA, the CDR3 is TGTGCCAGCAGCTCAGGGCAGGCCCGCGAGCAGTACTTC. It yields the protein CASSSGQAREQYF. Looking up the rest from reference TRBV7-9 and TRBJ2-7 gives the full variable domain: DTGVSQNPRHKITKRGQNVTFRCDPISEHNRLYWYRQTLGQGPEFLTYFQNEAQLEKSRLLSDRFSAERPKGSFSTLEIQRTEQGDSAMYLCASSSGQAREQYFGPGTRLTVT.

This clone was recorded a few times. The chain recombines TRBV11-3 with TRBJ1-5; weak D call: TRBD1 (6 bases). The CDR3 consists of 15 residues. Germline V gene sequence: CDR1 SGHNT, CDR2 YENEEA. V was cut by 3 bases and J by 3 bases, with 12 bases left in between. The CDR3 loop is CASSFPQGVNQPQHF. Here the CDR3 DNA reads TGTGCCAGCAGCTTCCCACAGGGAGTCAATCAGCCCCAGCATTTT.

This clone was counted only a few times. The chain uses TRBV11-2 and TRBJ1-1; D is possibly TRBD1 (5 bases). The germline V gene encodes CDR1 SGHAT and CDR2 FQNNGV. The ends were cut back, 5 bases at V and 4 bases at J, with 14 bases in the middle. The CDR3 spans 14 residues. In DNA, the CDR3 is TGTGCCAGCAGCGTCAGGGTAGGTGCCACTGAAGCTTTCTTT. This codes for CASSVRVGATEAFF. The full variable domain, completed using reference TRBV11-2 and TRBJ1-1, is EAGVAQSPRYKIIEKRQSVAFWCNPISGHATLYWYQQILGQGPKLLIQFQNNGVVDDSQLPKDRFSAERLKGVDSTLKIQPAKLEDSAVYLCASSVRVGATEAFFGQGTRLTVV.

J is TRBJ1-2 and V is TRBV7-2; no firm D call. V was clipped by 2 bases and J by 4 bases, with 11 bases between them. Germline-derived CDR1 and CDR2 are SGHTA and FQGNSA. This CDR3 is 14 amino acids long. For the CDR3, the DNA is TGTGCCAGCAGCTTAATCCGAACAACCTATGGCTACACCTTC. Translated: CASSLIRTTYGYTF.

The V and J genes are TRBV10-3 and TRBJ2-3; 9 positions match TRBD2. Trimming took 7 bases from V and 8 from J; bases not matched to a gene: 7. The CDR3 covers 13 residues. Germline V lookup: CDR1 ENHRY, CDR2 SYGVKD. Here the CDR3 DNA reads TGTGCCATCATGGAACTAGCGGGTGCTACGCAGTATTTT. Protein product: CAIMELAGATQYF.

V and J are TRBV5-1 and TRBJ2-2; TRBD2 aligns across 9 bases. The V and J ends lost 3 bases and 6 bases, in that order; junction bases with no gene match: 6. The CDR3 is 15 amino acids. Per germline, CDR1 SGHRS and CDR2 YFSETQ. The CDR3 region has the DNA TGCGCCAGCAGCTCCTTCGGACTAGCGTCCGGGGAGCTGTTTTTT. Amino acids: CASSSFGLASGELFF.

The chain carries TRBV12-5 and TRBJ1-5; D gene unclear. V was cut by 8 bases and J by 2 bases, with 19 bases left in between. This CDR3 region has 16 residues. The germline V gene has CDR1 LGHNT and CDR2 FRNRAP. CDR3 DNA: TGTGCTAGTACAAATCAGGTGAGAAAAGGCAATCAGCCCCAGCATTTT. This gives the protein CASTNQVRKGNQPQHF. Variable domain in full (rest from reference TRBV12-5 and TRBJ1-5): DARVTQTPRHKVTEMGQEVTMRCQPILGHNTVFWYRQTMMQGLELLAYFRNRAPLDDSGMPKDRFSAEMPDATLATLKIQPSEPRDSAVYFCASTNQVRKGNQPQHFGDGTRLSIL.

V gene TRBV28 combines with J gene TRBJ2-3; 9 bases agree with TRBD2. The CDR3 extends over 14 amino acids. V was pared by 6 bases and J by 6 bases, with 7 bases of the junction left unmatched. The V gene's germline CDR1 is MDHEN and CDR2 SYDVKM. The CDR3 is CASRLAGGRDTQYF. The CDR3 nucleotides read TGTGCCAGCAGGTTGGCGGGAGGGCGGGATACGCAGTATTTT.

The J gene is TRBJ2-7, the V gene TRBV21-1; TRBD2, the table's D call, lacks a check against the DNA. TRBV21-1 constitutes a pseudogene. This CDR3 is built from 14 residues. This chain's CDR3 is CASSKETEAGEQYF. The CDR3 DNA reads as TGTGCCAGCAGCAAAGAGACTGAGGCGGGGGAGCAGTACTTC.